The rows below give T cell receptor beta chains drawn from one sample of a study of CD8+CD57+ T cells in acquired aplastic anemia. TCRdb recomputed calls from the reads with MiXCR, one row per CDR3 protein. The profile shows roughly 120,000 distinct CDR3 sequences, approximately 61% of them singletons. Source material: sorted CD4+, CD8+, or CD8+CD57+ T cells (not recorded which) from PBMCs. The receptors stem from a human donor with aplastic anemia. Each CDR3 is given with its conserved first and last residue. A D gene is named only where the DNA matches it firmly. Not every row has a clone size; where given, it reads once, few, many or a size class.

.,TRBV7-8,TRBJ2-5,.,TGTGCCAGCAGCTTATCTACCCAAGAGACCCAGTACTTC,CASSLSTQETQYF
TRBD2,TRBV29-1,TRBJ2-1,many,TGCAGCGTTGATTGGGCGGGAGCAACCCATTACAATGAGCAGTTCTTC,CSVDWAGATHYNEQFF
.,TRBV25-1,TRBJ1-1,.,TGTGCCAGCACCTGGACAGAGACCACTGAAGCTTTCTTT,CASTWTETTEAFF
.,TRBV10-3,TRBJ1-5,.,TGTGCCTCGTCTGTTCCGGGACCGCGCAATCAGCCCCAGCATTTT,CASSVPGPRNQPQHF
TRBD2,TRBV9,TRBJ2-3,many,TGTGCCAGCAGCCCCCGAGCGGGAGGGCCGGCAGATACGCAGTATTTT,CASSPRAGGPADTQYF
.,TRBV5-1,TRBJ2-3,many,TGCGCCAGCAAAGCGGACTCCACAGATACGCAGTATTTT,CASKADSTDTQYF
.,TRBV6-1,TRBJ2-7,few,TGTGCCAGCAGTGCCGTAGGAGGCGAGCAGTACTTC,CASSAVGGEQYF
TRBD1,TRBV11-1,TRBJ2-1,.,TGTGCCAGCAGCACCGTCCCCGGGACAGGCTACAATGAGCAGTTCTTC,CASSTVPGTGYNEQFF
.,TRBV10-3,TRBJ1-4,.,TGTGCCATCAGTGAGTCCGGGGAGAAACTGTTTTTT,CAISESGEKLFF
.,TRBV12-3/TRBV12-4,TRBJ1-2,many,TGTGCCACCCAGTTAGGGGGGCTTGGCTACACCTTC,CATQLGGLGYTF
.,TRBV5-1,TRBJ2-1,.,TGCGCCAGCAGCCCCATGGGGGGCCGAGGTGAGCAGTTCTTC,CASSPMGGRGEQFF
.,TRBV29-1,TRBJ1-1,.,TGCAGCGTTATTGGGGGGAACACTGAAGCTTTCTTT,CSVIGGNTEAFF
TRBD2,TRBV2,TRBJ2-1,once,TGTGCCAGCAGCGTGGGGCTAGCGGGACGGGATGAGCAGTTCTTC,CASSVGLAGRDEQFF
TRBD2,TRBV5-6,TRBJ2-3,.,TGTGCCAGCAGCCCTAGGGAGGGGCCCCGCACAGATACGCAGTATTTT,CASSPREGPRTDTQYF
.,TRBV20-1,TRBJ1-2,.,TGCAGTGCTGCCCAGGAGGGAGCGATCGCTGGCTACACCTTC,CSAAQEGAIAGYTF
.,TRBV4-3,TRBJ2-2,.,TGCGCCAGCAGCCAACAGGGGGGCACCGGGGAGCTGTTTTTT,CASSQQGGTGELFF
TRBD2,TRBV7-2,TRBJ2-1,.,TGTGCCAGCAGCGGACTAGCGGAGCAGTTCTTC,CASSGLAEQFF
.,TRBV12-3/TRBV12-4,TRBJ2-7,.,TGTGCCAGCAGTTTAACGACCACATCCTACGAGCAGTACTTC,CASSLTTTSYEQYF
.,TRBV10-2,TRBJ2-2,.,TGCGCCAGCAGTGCGGCCTCGGGACTTAACACCGGGGAGCTGTTTTTT,CASSAASGLNTGELFF
.,TRBV7-8,TRBJ1-2,.,TGTGCCGAAGTGACTCGGGGTCAGGGCTACACCTTC,CAEVTRGQGYTF
.,TRBV10-3,TRBJ1-1,.,TGTGCCATCAGTGACCCCTCGGGCAGGGTGGGACGAACTGAAGCTTTCTTT,CAISDPSGRVGRTEAFF
.,TRBV10-3,TRBJ1-2,.,TGTGCCATCAGTGAGTCGGGGGGGGCGAACTATGGCTACACCTTC,CAISESGGANYGYTF
.,TRBV12-3/TRBV12-4,TRBJ2-1,many,TGTGCCAGCACCACTAGGGGCCTCTACAATGAGCAGTTCTTC,CASTTRGLYNEQFF
.,TRBV19,TRBJ2-2,few,TGTGCCAGTAGTGTATGGGGTCCCGGGGAGCTGTTTTTT,CASSVWGPGELFF
.,TRBV29-1,TRBJ1-1,.,TGCAGCGGCGGAACGGGGAGGGCCAACACTGAAGCTTTCTTT,CSGGTGRANTEAFF
.,TRBV12-3/TRBV12-4,TRBJ2-3,many,TGTGCCAGCAGCCCAGGTCGCGTCACAGATACGCAGTATTTT,CASSPGRVTDTQYF
.,TRBV4-1,TRBJ2-7,many,TGCGCCAGCAGCCCGAAATCCCAACAGGGCCAGGGCGAGCAGTACTTC,CASSPKSQQGQGEQYF
TRBD1,TRBV4-3,TRBJ2-7,.,TGCGCCAGCAGCCCGGCCGGGACAGGGGCCGAGCAGTACTTC,CASSPAGTGAEQYF
.,TRBV24-1,TRBJ2-7,.,TGTGCCACCAGTGACAGGGTGGGAGGAGAGACCCACGAGCAGTACTTC,CATSDRVGGETHEQYF
TRBD1,TRBV4-1,TRBJ2-1,.,TGCGCCAGCAGCCAGGCACGGGGACAGTACAATGAGCAGTTCTTC,CASSQARGQYNEQFF
TRBD2,TRBV11-2,TRBJ2-1,.,TGTGCTAGCAGCCCCGGGACTAGCGGTAATGAGCAGTTCTTC,CASSPGTSGNEQFF
TRBD2,TRBV2,TRBJ2-7,.,TGTGCCAGCAGAAGCGGGGGGTCCTCCTACGAGCAGTACTTC,CASRSGGSSYEQYF
.,TRBV15,TRBJ2-7,few,TGTGCCACCAGCAGAGAGTACACGTACGAGCAGTACTTC,CATSREYTYEQYF
TRBD1,TRBV7-6,TRBJ2-7,.,TGTGCCAGCAGCTTAGGCTCAGGGGGAACCTACGAGCAGTACTTC,CASSLGSGGTYEQYF
TRBD1,TRBV2,TRBJ1-6,.,TGTGCCAGCAGAGGACAGGGGGCGCGTTCACCCCTCCACTTT,CASRGQGARSPLHF
.,TRBV20-1,TRBJ1-2,many,TGCAGTGCTAGAGATCTCGAGACAGGTATAAATGGCTACACCTTC,CSARDLETGINGYTF
.,TRBV29-1,TRBJ1-2,.,TGCAGCGTTGGTCCGGCAGTTCATGGCTACACCTTC,CSVGPAVHGYTF
.,TRBV27,TRBJ2-1,.,TGTGCCAGCAGGAGAGGCAATGAGCAGTTCTTC,CASRRGNEQFF
.,TRBV5-5,TRBJ2-3,.,TGTGCCAGCAGCTTGGCAAGGTCCACAGATACGCAGTATTTT,CASSLARSTDTQYF
.,TRBV19,TRBJ1-1,many,TGTGCCAGTAGCCGATTGAACACTGAAGCTTTCTTT,CASSRLNTEAFF
.,TRBV29-1,TRBJ2-7,.,TGCAGCGCTGAGACAGATGACTACGAGCAGTACTTC,CSAETDDYEQYF
TRBD1,TRBV15,TRBJ2-7,.,TGTGCCACCAGCAGCCGGGACAGGGGCAACTACGAGCAGTACTTC,CATSSRDRGNYEQYF
TRBD1,TRBV19,TRBJ1-4,once,TGTGCCAGTAGTGACAGGGGAGCTAATGAAAAACTGTTTTTT,CASSDRGANEKLFF
.,TRBV7-8,TRBJ1-1,many,TGTGCCAGCAGCTTAGCCGGGTCTGAAGCTTTCTTT,CASSLAGSEAFF
.,TRBV5-1,TRBJ1-2,once,TGCGCCAGCAGCAAACAACAGGACTATGGCTACACCTTC,CASSKQQDYGYTF
.,TRBV11-1,TRBJ1-6,.,TGTGCCAGCAGCTTAAGAACCAGGGGTTCACCCCTCCACTTT,CASSLRTRGSPLHF
TRBD2,TRBV20-1,TRBJ2-2,once,TGCAGTGCTATTTCTAGCGGGGTGAACACCGGGGAGCTGTTTTTT,CSAISSGVNTGELFF
.,TRBV27,TRBJ2-7,few,TGTGCCAGCAGTCTCCTGGTGGGGGGCGAGCAGTACTTC,CASSLLVGGEQYF
TRBD1,TRBV10-3,TRBJ1-3,many,TGTGCCATCAGGCTAAGACAGGGTTCTGCTGGAAACACCATATATTTT,CAIRLRQGSAGNTIYF
.,TRBV2,TRBJ1-5,.,TGTGCCAGCAGCAAACTGCAGGATGATCAGCCCCAGCATTTT,CASSKLQDDQPQHF
.,TRBV20-1,TRBJ2-1,.,TGCAGTGCTAGAGTCAGGGGTGAGCAGTTCTTC,CSARVRGEQFF
TRBD1,TRBV29-1,TRBJ2-2,.,TGCAGCGTTGTTGGACAGGGGGCTGTCGGGGAGCTGTTTTTT,CSVVGQGAVGELFF
.,TRBV2,TRBJ2-1,.,TGTGCCAGCAGTGAACGCGGGGAGCAGTTCTTC,CASSERGEQFF
TRBD2,TRBV2,TRBJ2-2,.,TGTGCCAGCAGGGGGACTAGTTCAAACACCGGGGAGCTGTTTTTT,CASRGTSSNTGELFF
.,TRBV10-1,TRBJ2-7,few,TGCGCCAGCAGTTCCCTCAGGGACTCCTACGAGCAGTACTTC,CASSSLRDSYEQYF
TRBD2,TRBV24-1,TRBJ2-3,.,TGTGCCACCTTCCTAGCGGGGGGCACAGATACGCAGTATTTT,CATFLAGGTDTQYF
.,TRBV7-8,TRBJ2-2,many,TGTGCCAGCAGCCCGTCGAACACCGGGGAGCTGTTTTTT,CASSPSNTGELFF